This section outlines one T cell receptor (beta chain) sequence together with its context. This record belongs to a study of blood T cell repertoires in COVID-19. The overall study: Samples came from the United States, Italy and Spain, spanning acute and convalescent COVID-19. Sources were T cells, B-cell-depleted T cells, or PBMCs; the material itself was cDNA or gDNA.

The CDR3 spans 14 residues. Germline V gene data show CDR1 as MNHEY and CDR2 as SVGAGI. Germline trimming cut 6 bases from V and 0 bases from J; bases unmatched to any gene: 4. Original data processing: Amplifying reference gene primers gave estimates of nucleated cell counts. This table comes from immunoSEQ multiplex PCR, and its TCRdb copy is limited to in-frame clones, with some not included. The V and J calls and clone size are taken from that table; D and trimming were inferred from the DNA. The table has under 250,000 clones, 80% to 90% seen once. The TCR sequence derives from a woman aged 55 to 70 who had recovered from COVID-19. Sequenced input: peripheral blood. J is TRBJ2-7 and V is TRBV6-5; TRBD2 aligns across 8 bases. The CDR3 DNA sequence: TGTGCCAGCAGCCTACTAGCGGTCTCCTACGAGCAGTACTTC. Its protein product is CASSLLAVSYEQYF.